This T cell receptor (beta chain) was found in a study of shared clonotypes between healthy human individuals. Study-wide results and limits: Enrolling few donors narrowed the genetic and exposure-history diversity that was represented.

The count of this clone is one. Its antigen is currently unknown. Germline trimming cut 4 bases from V and 2 bases from J; bases unmatched to any gene: 5. The CDR3 totals 14 residues. CDR1 and CDR2 from the germline V gene are LGHNA and YNFKEQ. Only in-frame clones appear in the TCRdb table, and some are missing; sequencing was by immunoSEQ multiplex PCR. Seen here are roughly 680,000 clones, 72% observed once, and the top ten hold about 1.8%. This chain links TRBV4-2 with TRBJ2-7, with 7 bases lining up with TRBD1. Sequencing was carried out using memory CD4+ T cells sorted from blood. Subset reported: CD45RA-negative fraction. The origin of this receptor is a woman in her 30s in good health. CDR3 in amino acids: CASSRGQRTYEQYF. The CDR3, as DNA: TGTGCCAGCAGCCGGGGACAGCGGACCTACGAGCAGTACTTC.